This T cell receptor (beta chain) comes out of a study of naive and memory T cell subsets. General study findings and limits: The power law exponent of TCR abundance differed between naive and memory cells. Over 85% of naive TCR sequences appeared only once, unlike memory subsets.

The beta constant-region primer was an equimolar mix of two oligonucleotides covering TRBC1 and TRBC2. Ligated cDNA was amplified by four rounds of PCR with nested alpha and beta constant-region primers and SP2. Each CDR3 protein is one row after TCRdb ran MiXCR on the UMI-ligation and nested PCR reads. The profile shows about 120,000 distinct CDR3 sequences, 36% of them singletons. V was clipped by 4 bases and J by 4 bases; unmatched bases: 9. The CDR3 is made up of 16 amino acids. CDR1 and CDR2 from the germline V gene are SGDLS and YYNGEE. Comment on this clonotype: Its antigen is as yet unknown.

Sequencing was performed on central memory CD4+ T cells from blood. The chain has TRBV9 and TRBJ2-1; 9 bases line up with TRBD2. This clonotype originated in a human donor in good health. The CDR3 coding sequence is TGTGCCAGCAGCTTCGACGCAGCGGGAGGTTACAATGAGCAGTTCTTC. Its protein is CASSFDAAGGYNEQFF.